This T cell receptor (beta chain) came from a study of cytomegalovirus exposure and HLA in healthy donors. Only in-frame clones appear in the TCRdb table, and some are missing; sequencing was by immunoSEQ multiplex PCR. The table has 190,000 or so clones, roughly 80% seen once. The CDR3 extends over 13 amino acids. J lost 0 bases, V lost 9 bases, and 4 bases had no gene match. Per germline, CDR1 SNHLY and CDR2 FYNNEI. Sequenced: PBMCs. The clonotype was recovered from a woman under 30 in good health and CMV-seropositive. V gene TRBV2 combines with J gene TRBJ1-1, with TRBD1 matching 7 bases. CDR3 loop: CARRGGVNTEAFF. For the CDR3, the DNA is TGTGCCAGACGAGGGGGCGTGAACACTGAAGCTTTCTTT.